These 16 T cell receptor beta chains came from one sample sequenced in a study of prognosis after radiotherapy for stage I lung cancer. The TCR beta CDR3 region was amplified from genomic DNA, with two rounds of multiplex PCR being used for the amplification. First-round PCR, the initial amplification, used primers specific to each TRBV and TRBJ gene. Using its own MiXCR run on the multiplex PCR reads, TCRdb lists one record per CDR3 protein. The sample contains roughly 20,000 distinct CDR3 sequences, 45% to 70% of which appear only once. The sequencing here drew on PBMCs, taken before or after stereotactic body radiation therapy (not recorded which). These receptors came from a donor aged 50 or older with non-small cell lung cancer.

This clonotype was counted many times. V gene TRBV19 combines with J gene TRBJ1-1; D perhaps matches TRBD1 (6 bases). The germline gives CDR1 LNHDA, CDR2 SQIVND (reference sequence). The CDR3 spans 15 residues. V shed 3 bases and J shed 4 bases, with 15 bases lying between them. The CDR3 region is CASSMSSRGSTEAFF. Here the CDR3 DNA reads TGTGCCAGTAGTATGTCGTCCAGGGGTAGCACTGAAGCTTTCTTT.

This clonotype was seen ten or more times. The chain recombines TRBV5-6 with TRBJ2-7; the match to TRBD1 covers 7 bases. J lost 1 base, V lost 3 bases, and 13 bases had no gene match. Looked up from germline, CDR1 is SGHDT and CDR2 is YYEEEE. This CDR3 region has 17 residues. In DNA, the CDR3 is TGTGCCAGCAGCTCGATCTCCGGGACAGCCTTATCCTACGAGCAGTACTTC. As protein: CASSSISGTALSYEQYF.

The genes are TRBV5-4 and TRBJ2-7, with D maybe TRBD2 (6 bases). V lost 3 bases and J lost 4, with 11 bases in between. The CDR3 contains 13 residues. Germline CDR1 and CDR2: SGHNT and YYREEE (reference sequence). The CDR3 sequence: CASSSGGLYEQYF. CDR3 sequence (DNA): TGTGCCAGCAGCTCCGGGGGATTGTACGAGCAGTACTTC.

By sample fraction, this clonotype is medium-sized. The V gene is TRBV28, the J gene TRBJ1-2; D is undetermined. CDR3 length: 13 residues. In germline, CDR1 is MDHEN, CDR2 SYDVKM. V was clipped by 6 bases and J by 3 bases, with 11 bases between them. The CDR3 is CASSSINDYGYTF. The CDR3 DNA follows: TGTGCCAGCAGCTCTATCAACGACTATGGCTACACCTTC.

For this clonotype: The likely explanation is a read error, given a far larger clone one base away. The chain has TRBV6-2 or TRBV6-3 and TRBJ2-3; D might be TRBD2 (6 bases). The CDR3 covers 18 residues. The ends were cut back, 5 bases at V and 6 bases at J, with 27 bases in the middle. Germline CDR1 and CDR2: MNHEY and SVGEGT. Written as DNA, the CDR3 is TGTGCCAGCAGTCAAGCGCATAGGCGGGAAGGCCTAAGTGATACGCAGTATTTT. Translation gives CASSQAHRREGLSDTQYF.

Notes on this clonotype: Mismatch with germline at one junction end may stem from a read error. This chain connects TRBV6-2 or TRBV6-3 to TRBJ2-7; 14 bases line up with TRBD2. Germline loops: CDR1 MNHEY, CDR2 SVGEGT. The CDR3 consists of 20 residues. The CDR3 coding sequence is TGTGCCAGAAGTTTTCACTACTTCGGGACTAGCGGGGGTAGCTCCTACGAGCAGTACTTC. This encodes CARSFHYFGTSGGSSYEQYF.

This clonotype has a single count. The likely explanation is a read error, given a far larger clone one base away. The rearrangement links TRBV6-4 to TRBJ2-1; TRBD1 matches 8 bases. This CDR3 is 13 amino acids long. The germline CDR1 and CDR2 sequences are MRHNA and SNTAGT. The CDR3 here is CVTSRTGRNEQFF. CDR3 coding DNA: TGTGTCACGTCGAGGACAGGGCGCAATGAGCAGTTCTTC.

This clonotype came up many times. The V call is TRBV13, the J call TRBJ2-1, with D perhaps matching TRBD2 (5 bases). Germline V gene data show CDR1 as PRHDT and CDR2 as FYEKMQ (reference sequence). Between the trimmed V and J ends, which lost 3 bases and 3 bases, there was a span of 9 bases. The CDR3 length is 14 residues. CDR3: CASSFFGNYNEQFF. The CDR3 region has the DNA TGTGCCAGCAGCTTCTTCGGGAACTACAATGAGCAGTTCTTC.

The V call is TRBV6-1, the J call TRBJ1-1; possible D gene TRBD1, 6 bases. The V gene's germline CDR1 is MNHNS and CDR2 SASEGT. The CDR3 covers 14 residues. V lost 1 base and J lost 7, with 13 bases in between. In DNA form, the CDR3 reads TGTGCCAGCAGTGAAGTGGGGGGGCGAATTGAAGCTTTCTTT. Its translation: CASSEVGGRIEAFF.

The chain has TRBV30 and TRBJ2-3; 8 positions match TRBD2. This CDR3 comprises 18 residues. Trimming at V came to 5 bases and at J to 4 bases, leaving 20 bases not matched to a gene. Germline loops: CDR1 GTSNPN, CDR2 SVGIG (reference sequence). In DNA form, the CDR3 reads TGTGCCTGGGAGAACCCGGGACTAGGGTCAAGCGGCGCAGATACGCAGTATTTT. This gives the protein CAWENPGLGSSGADTQYF.

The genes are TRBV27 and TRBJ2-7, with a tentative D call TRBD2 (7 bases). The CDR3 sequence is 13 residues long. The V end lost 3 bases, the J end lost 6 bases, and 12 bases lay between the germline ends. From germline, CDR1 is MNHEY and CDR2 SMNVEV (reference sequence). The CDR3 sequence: CASSFGGAGEQYF. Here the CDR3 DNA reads TGTGCCAGCAGTTTTGGGGGGGCTGGCGAGCAGTACTTC.

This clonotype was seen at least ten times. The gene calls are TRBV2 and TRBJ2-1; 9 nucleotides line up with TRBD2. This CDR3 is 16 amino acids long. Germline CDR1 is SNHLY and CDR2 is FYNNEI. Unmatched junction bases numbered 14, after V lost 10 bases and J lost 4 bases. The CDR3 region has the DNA TGTGCCACCCCCTCCGGGACTAGCTTGGGGTACAATGAGCAGTTCTTC. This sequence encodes CATPSGTSLGYNEQFF. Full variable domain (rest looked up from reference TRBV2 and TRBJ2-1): EPEVTQTPSHQVTQMGQEVILRCVPISNHLYFYWYRQILGQKVEFLVSFYNNEISEKSEIFDDQFSVERPDGSNFTLKIRSTKLEDSAMYFCATPSGTSLGYNEQFFGPGTRLTVL.

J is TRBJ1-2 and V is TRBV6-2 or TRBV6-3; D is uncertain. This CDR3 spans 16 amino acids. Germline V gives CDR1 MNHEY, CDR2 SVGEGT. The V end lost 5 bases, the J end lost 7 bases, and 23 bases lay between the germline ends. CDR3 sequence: CASSQLQGGSLFGYTF. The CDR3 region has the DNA TGTGCCAGCAGTCAACTCCAAGGAGGATCCCTTTTTGGCTACACCTTC.

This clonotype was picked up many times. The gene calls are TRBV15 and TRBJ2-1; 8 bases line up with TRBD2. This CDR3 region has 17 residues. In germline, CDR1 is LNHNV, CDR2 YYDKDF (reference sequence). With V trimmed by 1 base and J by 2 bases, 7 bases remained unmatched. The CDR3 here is CATSRGGDGRAYNEQFF. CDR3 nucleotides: TGTGCCACCAGCAGAGGGGGAGACGGGAGGGCCTACAATGAGCAGTTCTTC.

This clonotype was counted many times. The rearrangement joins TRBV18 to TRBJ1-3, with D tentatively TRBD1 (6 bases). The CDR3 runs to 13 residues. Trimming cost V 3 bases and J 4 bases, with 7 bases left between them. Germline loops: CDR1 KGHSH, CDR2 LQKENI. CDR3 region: CASSPGQGNTIYF. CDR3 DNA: TGTGCCAGCTCACCCGGACAGGGAAACACCATATATTTT.

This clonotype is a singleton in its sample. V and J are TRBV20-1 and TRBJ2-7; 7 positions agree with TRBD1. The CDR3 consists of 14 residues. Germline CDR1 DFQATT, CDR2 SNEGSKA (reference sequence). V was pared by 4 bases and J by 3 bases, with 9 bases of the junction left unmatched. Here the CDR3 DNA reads TGCAGTGCTATCCCGGGACAGAGGGTCTACGAGCAGTACTTC. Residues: CSAIPGQRVYEQYF.